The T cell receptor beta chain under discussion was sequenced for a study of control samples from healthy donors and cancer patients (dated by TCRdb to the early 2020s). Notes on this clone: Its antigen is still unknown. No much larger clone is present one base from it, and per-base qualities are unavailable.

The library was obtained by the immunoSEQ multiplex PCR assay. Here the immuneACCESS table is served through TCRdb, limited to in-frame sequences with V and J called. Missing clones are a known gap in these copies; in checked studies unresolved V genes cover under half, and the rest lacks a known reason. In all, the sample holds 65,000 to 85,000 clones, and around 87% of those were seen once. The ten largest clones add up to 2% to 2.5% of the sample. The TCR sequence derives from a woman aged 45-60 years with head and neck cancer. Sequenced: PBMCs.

The CDR3 loop reads CASSTHQGGGYGTDTQYF. In nucleotide form, the sequence is TGTGCCAGTAGTACCCACCAGGGAGGGGGTTATGGCACAGATACGCAGTATTTT. The rearrangement combines TRBV19 with TRBJ2-3; perhaps TRBD2 is the D gene, with 7 bases matching. The junction shows trimming of 4 bases on V and 1 base on J, plus 21 bases between the germline ends. Measured from the cysteine to the phenylalanine, the CDR3 is 18 residues long. Here the CDR3 DNA is all that survives: 54 bases in frame from base 1. CDR1 and CDR2 (LNHDA, SQIVND) derive from the germline V gene (reference sequence).